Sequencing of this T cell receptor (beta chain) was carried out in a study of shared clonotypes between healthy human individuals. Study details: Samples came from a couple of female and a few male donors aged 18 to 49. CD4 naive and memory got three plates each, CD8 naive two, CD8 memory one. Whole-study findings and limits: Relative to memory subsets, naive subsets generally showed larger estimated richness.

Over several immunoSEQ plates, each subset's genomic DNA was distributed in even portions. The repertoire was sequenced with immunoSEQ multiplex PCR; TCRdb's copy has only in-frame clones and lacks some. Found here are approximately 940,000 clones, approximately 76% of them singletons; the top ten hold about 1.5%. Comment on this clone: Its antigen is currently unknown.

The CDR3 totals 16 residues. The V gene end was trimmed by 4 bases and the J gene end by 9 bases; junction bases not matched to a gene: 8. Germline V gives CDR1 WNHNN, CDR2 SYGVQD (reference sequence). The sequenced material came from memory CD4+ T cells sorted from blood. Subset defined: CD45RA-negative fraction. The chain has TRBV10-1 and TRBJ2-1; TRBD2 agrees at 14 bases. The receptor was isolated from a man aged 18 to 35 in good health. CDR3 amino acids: CASSGPGLAGVGEQFF. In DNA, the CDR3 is TGCGCCAGCAGTGGCCCGGGACTAGCGGGAGTTGGTGAGCAGTTCTTC.